The 24 T cell receptor beta chains listed next were all sequenced from one sample in a study of cytomegalovirus exposure and HLA in healthy donors. PCR used 60 Vbeta primers and 13 Jbeta primers. Some clones are missing from TCRdb's copy, which holds only in-frame ones; the method was immunoSEQ multiplex PCR. Its table lists about 110,000 clones. Source material: PBMCs. Every receptor here comes from a man aged 45-60 years in good health and CMV-seronegative.

CDR3 nucleotides: TGTGCCAGCAGCCGGACAGGGACGGAAAAACTGTTTTTT. Amino acids: CASSRTGTEKLFF. The chain has TRBV7-9 and TRBJ1-4; the match to TRBD1 covers 8 bases. CDR3 length equals 13 residues. The germline CDR1 and CDR2 sequences are SEHNR and FQNEAQ (reference sequence). V was pared by 5 bases and J by 8 bases, with 4 bases of the junction left unmatched. The complete variable domain, with remaining parts taken from reference TRBV7-9 and TRBJ1-4, reads DTGVSQNPRHKITKRGQNVTFRCDPISEHNRLYWYRQTLGQGPEFLTYFQNEAQLEKSRLLSDRFSAERPKGSFSTLEIQRTEQGDSAMYLCASSRTGTEKLFFGSGTQLSVL.

A remark on this clone: The conserved phenylalanine or tryptophan normally closing the CDR3 is absent here, so this likely arose from a read error. The chain carries TRBV30 and TRBJ1-2; D possibly corresponds to TRBD1 (6 bases). The V gene lost 2 bases and the J gene lost 8 bases, with 24 bases spanning the gap. CDR1 and CDR2 from the germline V gene are GTSNPN and SVGIG (reference sequence). The CDR3 covers 16 residues. DNA of the CDR3: TGTGCCTGGAGTCCCGCGGTGACAGGAGGCTTTTTCGGCTACACCCTC. Its translation: CAWSPAVTGGFFGYTL.

The genes are TRBV5-1 and TRBJ2-5; 7 nucleotides align to TRBD1. The J call is uncertain, as TRBJ2-7 better fits the DNA end. CDR1 SGHRS and CDR2 YFSETQ come from the germline V gene. The CDR3 has 14 amino acids. This chain's CDR3 is CASSPGTATYEQYF. In DNA, the CDR3 is TGCGCCAGCAGCCCCGGGACAGCGACCTACGAGCAGTACTTC.

The chain links TRBV29-1 to TRBJ1-2, with 9 bases that match TRBD1. The V gene's germline CDR1 is SQVTM and CDR2 ANQGSEA. The CDR3 loop spans 14 amino acids. V gave up 7 bases and J gave up 4 bases; unmatched junction bases: 10. This CDR3 reads CSASGQGEIYGYTF. Here the CDR3 DNA reads TGCAGCGCTTCGGGACAGGGTGAGATCTATGGCTACACCTTC.

The chain recombines TRBV2 with TRBJ1-1; D is unclear. Trimming cost V 3 bases and J 3 bases, with 8 bases left between them. The germline CDR1 and CDR2 sequences are SNHLY and FYNNEI. The CDR3 loop spans 13 amino acids. For the CDR3, the DNA is TGTGCCAGCAGTGATTTTCGGGACACTGAAGCTTTCTTT. Amino acid sequence: CASSDFRDTEAFF.

The chain couples TRBV10-3 to TRBJ2-3; maybe TRBD2 (5 bases). There are 13 residues in the CDR3. The V end was cut by 0 bases, the J end by 5 bases, with 6 bases between. The germline V gene encodes CDR1 ENHRY and CDR2 SYGVKD. CDR3 nucleotide sequence: TGTGCCATCAGTGAGTCAGGAGGAGATACGCAGTATTTT. It specifies CAISESGGDTQYF.

The DNA for the CDR3 is TGTGCCATCAGTGAGTCTCCCGGGAAGGGTTTTAAACAGCCCCAGCATTTT. Protein sequence: CAISESPGKGFKQPQHF. The chain is built from TRBV10-3 and TRBJ1-5; D is unresolved. The V end was cut by 0 bases, the J end by 7 bases, with 19 bases between. This CDR3 is 17 amino acids long. Germline V gene lookup returns CDR1 ENHRY and CDR2 SYGVKD.

This sequence joins TRBV4-1 and TRBJ1-2; D gene uncertain. Germline V gene data show CDR1 as MGHRA and CDR2 as YSYEKL. This CDR3 is built from 14 residues. V lost 1 base to trimming and J lost 4 bases, with 10 bases between them. The CDR3 spells CASSQVGSFYGYTF. The CDR3 DNA sequence: TGCGCCAGCAGCCAAGTTGGCAGTTTCTATGGCTACACCTTC.

The V and J genes are TRBV12-5 and TRBJ2-7; TRBD2 agrees at 9 bases. Per germline, CDR1 LGHNT and CDR2 FRNRAP. There are 17 residues in the CDR3. The junction had 18 bases not matched to a gene; V was cut back by 6 bases and J by 6 bases. CDR3 protein: CASGPQVRLAGTSEQYF. For the CDR3, the DNA is TGTGCTAGTGGCCCGCAAGTTAGGCTAGCGGGAACTTCCGAGCAGTACTTC.

The rearrangement uses TRBV29-1 and TRBJ2-1; 9 bases fit TRBD2. Germline-derived CDR1 and CDR2 are SQVTM and ANQGSEA. Trimming at V came to 0 bases and at J to 8 bases, leaving 8 bases not matched to a gene. This CDR3 spans 15 amino acids. CDR3 sequence: CSVEDIAGASDEQFF. CDR3 nucleotides: TGCAGCGTTGAAGACATAGCGGGAGCTTCCGATGAGCAGTTCTTC.

This chain links TRBV25-1 with TRBJ2-7; weak D call: TRBD2 (6 bases). Per germline, CDR1 MGHDK and CDR2 SYGVNS. The CDR3 contains 16 residues. Deletions cut 5 bases from V and 0 bases from J, with 17 bases between. The CDR3 reads CASSPPRGSLSYEQYF. Here the CDR3 DNA reads TGTGCCAGCAGTCCCCCCCGGGGGTCTCTCTCCTACGAGCAGTACTTC.

Note on this clone: Other DNA sequences within the sample encode an identical CDR3. The V gene is TRBV9, the J gene TRBJ1-5, with 7 bases matching TRBD1. The junction had 3 bases not matched to a gene; V was cut back by 2 bases and J by 1 base. Germline CDR1 is SGDLS and CDR2 is YYNGEE. The CDR3 totals 15 residues. The chain's CDR3 is CASSVTGDSNQPQHF. DNA for the CDR3: TGTGCCAGCAGCGTCACAGGGGACAGCAATCAGCCCCAGCATTTT.

This chain links TRBV19 with TRBJ2-2, with 11 bases lining up with TRBD2. CDR3 size: 18 residues. Germline V gives CDR1 LNHDA, CDR2 SQIVND (reference sequence). Trimming removed 0 bases from V and 1 base from J; junction bases left unmatched: 4. The CDR3 DNA reads TGTGCCAGTAGTATAGAGGCTAGCGGGGGGATGAACACCGGGGAGCTGTTTTTT. It yields the protein CASSIEASGGMNTGELFF.

The CDR3 spells CASSQQGNTGELFF. CDR3 in DNA: TGCGCCAGCAGTCAACAGGGTAACACCGGGGAGCTGTTTTTT. This chain connects TRBV5-1 to TRBJ2-2; D possibly corresponds to TRBD1 (6 bases). The CDR3 is 14 amino acids. Germline values: CDR1 SGHRS, CDR2 YFSETQ. Trimming removed 5 bases from V and 2 bases from J, with 10 bases in between.

The chain links TRBV10-3 to TRBJ1-2, with D maybe TRBD1 (5 bases). V was shortened by 6 bases and J by 8 bases, with 16 bases between the two germline ends. The CDR3 has 13 residues. CDR1 and CDR2 from the germline V gene are ENHRY and SYGVKD. The CDR3 DNA reads TGTGCCATCAGGGACCCCGGGGCGGGAGGCTACACCTTC. It specifies CAIRDPGAGGYTF.

The chain employs TRBV29-1 and TRBJ1-1, with 7 bases aligning to TRBD1. CDR1 SQVTM and CDR2 ANQGSEA come from the germline V gene. With 6 bases clipped from V and 5 bases from J, the junction kept 6 bases outside the gene matches. This CDR3 region has 12 residues. The CDR3 reads CSVTTGDTEAFF. The CDR3 nucleotides read TGCAGCGTCACTACAGGGGATACTGAAGCTTTCTTT.

The chain employs TRBV2 and TRBJ2-7, with D maybe TRBD1 (6 bases). The V gene lost 2 bases and the J gene lost 6 bases, with 11 bases spanning the gap. Per germline, CDR1 SNHLY and CDR2 FYNNEI. The CDR3 is made up of 13 amino acids. CDR3 coding DNA: TGTGCCAGCAGTGAAATACAGGGTGCCGAGCAGTACTTC. Translation gives CASSEIQGAEQYF. The entire variable domain, with the rest obtained from reference TRBV2 and TRBJ2-7, is as follows: EPEVTQTPSHQVTQMGQEVILRCVPISNHLYFYWYRQILGQKVEFLVSFYNNEISEKSEIFDDQFSVERPDGSNFTLKIRSTKLEDSAMYFCASSEIQGAEQYFGPGTRLTVT.

The chain joins TRBV5-1 to TRBJ1-4; D uncertain. The CDR3 is made up of 14 amino acids. Germline V gene data show CDR1 as SGHRS and CDR2 as YFSETQ. V was cut by 0 bases and J by 8 bases, with 11 bases left in between. CDR3 residues: CASSLERVGEKLFF. CDR3 nucleotide sequence: TGCGCCAGCAGCTTGGAGAGGGTCGGCGAAAAACTGTTTTTT.

The V call is TRBV7-9, the J call TRBJ1-5; no clear D. V dropped 5 bases and J dropped 3 bases, with 14 bases sitting between them. Germline loops: CDR1 SEHNR, CDR2 FQNEAQ (reference sequence). CDR3 length equals 15 residues. The CDR3 nucleotides read TGTGCCAGCAGCCCCCCGGGGAACAACAATCAGCCCCAGCATTTT. It translates to CASSPPGNNNQPQHF.

This chain links TRBV6-1 with TRBJ1-2; D not certain. In germline, CDR1 is MNHNS, CDR2 SASEGT. The ends were cut back, 6 bases at V and 1 base at J, with 6 bases in the middle. The CDR3 sequence is 12 residues long. Here the CDR3 DNA reads TGTGCCAGCAGCCCGGGTAACTATGGCTACACCTTC. Translated: CASSPGNYGYTF.

This chain connects TRBV29-1 to TRBJ1-4; TRBD1 is a possible D gene (5 bases). There are 14 residues in the CDR3. The V gene lost 3 bases and the J gene lost 7 bases, with 15 bases spanning the gap. Germline assignment: CDR1 SQVTM and CDR2 ANQGSEA. The DNA of the CDR3 is TGCAGCGTTGAGAATTTGGAGCAGGGTGAAAAACTGTTTTTT. It codes for CSVENLEQGEKLFF.

The rearrangement links TRBV7-9 to TRBJ2-3, with a weak D call TRBD2 (5 bases). Deletions cut 5 bases from V and 0 bases from J, with 12 bases between. The CDR3 extends over 15 amino acids. Germline V gene data show CDR1 as SEHNR and CDR2 as FQNEAQ (reference sequence). The CDR3 sequence is CASSRLLASTDTQYF. CDR3 DNA: TGTGCCAGCAGCCGACTTCTAGCTAGCACAGATACGCAGTATTTT. Supplemented by reference TRBV7-9 and TRBJ2-3, the full variable domain reads DTGVSQNPRHKITKRGQNVTFRCDPISEHNRLYWYRQTLGQGPEFLTYFQNEAQLEKSRLLSDRFSAERPKGSFSTLEIQRTEQGDSAMYLCASSRLLASTDTQYFGPGTRLTVL.

This rearrangement joins TRBV5-1 to TRBJ1-5, with 8 bases that match TRBD1. The CDR3 covers 15 residues. Trimming cost V 0 bases and J 4 bases; bases outside gene matches: 3. Per germline, CDR1 SGHRS and CDR2 YFSETQ. CDR3 coding DNA: TGCGCCAGCAGCTTGGACGGACAGGGAAATCAGCCCCAGCATTTT. Protein: CASSLDGQGNQPQHF.

The CDR3 is CASSQDPTGLENSPLHF. As DNA, the CDR3 is TGCGCCAGCAGCCAAGATCCAACAGGGTTAGAGAATTCACCCCTCCACTTT. The gene calls are TRBV4-3 and TRBJ1-6; a weak D match, TRBD1 (6 bases). Germline V CDR1 and CDR2: LGHNA, YSLEER. This CDR3 is 17 amino acids long. The germline V and J ends were trimmed by 0 bases and 7 bases, with 16 bases remaining between them.